The 25 T cell receptor beta chains below were found in one sample sequenced in a study of blood T cell repertoires in COVID-19. Assay used: immunoSEQ multiplex PCR; TCRdb lists only in-frame clones, some missing. The sample yields about 170,000 clones, approximately 85% seen once. Specimen: peripheral blood. The receptors were gathered from a man aged 60 to 69 who had recovered from COVID-19.

The chain carries TRBV3-1 (or the pseudogene TRBV3-2) and TRBJ2-7, with D tentatively TRBD1 (5 bases). The CDR3 totals 14 residues. Germline assignment: CDR1 LGHDT and CDR2 YNNKEL (reference sequence). V gave up 4 bases and J gave up 1 base, with 11 bases separating them. The CDR3 sequence is CASSRAGPSYEQYF. The CDR3 nucleotides read TGTGCCAGCAGCCGGGCAGGGCCTTCCTACGAGCAGTACTTC.

This clone was counted a single time. V is TRBV7-2 and J is TRBJ2-7, with D possibly TRBD2 on 5 matching bases. Per germline, CDR1 SGHTA and CDR2 FQGNSA. The CDR3 spans 16 residues. Trimming pared 5 bases from V and 1 base from J, leaving 18 bases between. CDR3 coding DNA: TGTGCCAGCAGCCCACAAACTAGTAGGAAGTCCTACGAGCAGTACTTC. It codes for CASSPQTSRKSYEQYF.

The chain couples TRBV2 to TRBJ1-1, with a tentative D call TRBD1 (5 bases). The CDR3 is 16 residues long. Looked up from germline, CDR1 is SNHLY and CDR2 is FYNNEI. The germline V and J ends were trimmed by 0 bases and 5 bases, with 16 bases remaining between them. As DNA, the CDR3 is TGTGCCAGCAGTGAAGCGGGGGAAAGGGGAGGTACTGAAGCTTTCTTT. It yields the protein CASSEAGERGGTEAFF.

There are a few counts of this clone. The genes are TRBV5-4 and TRBJ1-3; no clear D gene. The CDR3 has 13 amino acids. Germline lookup yields CDR1 SGHNT and CDR2 YYREEE (reference sequence). The V end was cut by 0 bases, the J end by 7 bases, with 8 bases between. This CDR3 is CASSLGYGNTIYF. The CDR3 nucleotides are TGTGCCAGCAGCTTGGGATACGGGAACACCATATATTTT.

This chain links TRBV18 with TRBJ2-3; D is ambiguous. CDR1 and CDR2 (germline): KGHSH, LQKENI. The CDR3 consists of 14 residues. V was pared by 3 bases and J by 1 base, with 8 bases between. CDR3 DNA sequence: TGTGCCAGCTCACCCTCTTCGGGCACAGATACGCAGTATTTT. Translating gives CASSPSSGTDTQYF.

The table lists this clone with a count of one. This chain uses TRBV18 with TRBJ2-7; 9 nucleotides line up with TRBD2. This CDR3 contains 15 residues. V dropped 1 base and J dropped 4; count of bases not matched to a gene: 5. CDR1 and CDR2 (germline): KGHSH, LQKENI. The CDR3 protein is CASSPRGTSFYEQYF. The CDR3 DNA reads TGTGCCAGCTCACCACGGGGGACTAGCTTTTACGAGCAGTACTTC.

This chain joins TRBV18 and TRBJ1-2; D perhaps matches TRBD1 (6 bases). The CDR3 spans 16 residues. Trimming removed 6 bases from V and 8 bases from J, with 25 bases in between. CDR1 KGHSH and CDR2 LQKENI come from the germline V gene. The CDR3 loop is CASSPFSDRDKMGYTF. The DNA for the CDR3 is TGTGCCAGCTCGCCTTTCTCAGACCGGGACAAGATGGGCTACACCTTC.

This chain connects TRBV29-1 to TRBJ2-2; 11 positions agree with TRBD2. The CDR3 loop spans 15 amino acids. Germline V CDR1 and CDR2: SQVTM, ANQGSEA. J lost 5 bases, V lost 4 bases, and 6 bases had no gene match. The CDR3 spells CSVVLAGGRTGELFF. In nucleotides, the CDR3 is TGCAGCGTTGTATTAGCGGGGGGGCGTACCGGGGAGCTGTTTTTT.

This chain joins TRBV29-1 and TRBJ1-4; maybe TRBD1 (6 bases). V lost 4 bases and J lost 12, with 12 bases in between. CDR3 length: 11 amino acids. Germline CDR1 is SQVTM and CDR2 is ANQGSEA. The CDR3 region is CSVGGGGELFF. For the CDR3, the DNA is TGCAGCGTTGGCGGGGGCGGGGAACTGTTTTTT.

V gene TRBV18 combines with J gene TRBJ1-5; the D is unclear. V lost 4 bases, J lost 2 bases, and 18 bases lay in between. The germline CDR1 and CDR2 sequences are KGHSH and LQKENI. The CDR3 spans 17 residues. The chain's CDR3 is CASSQLTPGTGNQPQHF. The DNA of the CDR3 is TGTGCCAGCTCACAGTTGACCCCGGGTACGGGCAATCAGCCCCAGCATTTT.

This CDR3 is CASRQGTSYEQYF. The CDR3 DNA follows: TGTGCCAGCAGACAGGGGACCTCCTACGAGCAGTACTTC. This chain connects TRBV2 to TRBJ2-7, with 7 bases aligning to TRBD1. The CDR3 loop spans 13 amino acids. Germline loops: CDR1 SNHLY, CDR2 FYNNEI. V lost 6 bases, J lost 0 bases, and 2 bases stayed unmatched.

V and J are TRBV30 and TRBJ1-2; 8 bases fit TRBD1. The germline V gene encodes CDR1 GTSNPN and CDR2 SVGIG (reference sequence). V shed 4 bases and J 8 bases; nucleotides not matched to a gene: 9. The length of the CDR3 is 13 residues. This chain's CDR3 is CAWTADRGQGYTF. DNA of the CDR3: TGTGCCTGGACCGCCGACAGGGGCCAGGGCTACACCTTC.

The V and J genes are TRBV4-1 and TRBJ2-1, with 7 bases aligning to TRBD1. Germline CDR1 MGHRA, CDR2 YSYEKL. The CDR3 is 16 amino acids. J lost 6 bases, V lost 0 bases, and 8 bases had no gene match. CDR3 nucleotides: TGCGCCAGCAGCCAAGACCCTGACAGGGTCATCAATGAGCAGTTCTTC. This gives the protein CASSQDPDRVINEQFF.

The chain is built from TRBV19 and TRBJ2-1; D perhaps matches TRBD2 (5 bases). The CDR3 totals 14 residues. In germline, CDR1 is LNHDA, CDR2 SQIVND (reference sequence). V was shortened by 7 bases and J by 0 bases, with 10 bases between the two germline ends. CDR3 region: CASTPSSSYNEQFF. CDR3 sequence (DNA): TGTGCCAGTACCCCTAGCTCCTCCTACAATGAGCAGTTCTTC. Complete variable domain (other parts from reference TRBV19 and TRBJ2-1): DGGITQSPKYLFRKEGQNVTLSCEQNLNHDAMYWYRQDPGQGLRLIYYSQIVNDFQKGDIAEGYSVSREKKESFPLTVTSAQKNPTAFYLCASTPSSSYNEQFFGPGTRLTVL.

The V gene is TRBV7-2, the J gene TRBJ1-3; 9 bases map to TRBD1. The CDR3 is made up of 15 amino acids. After removal of 3 bases from V and 3 bases from J, the junction contained 3 bases not matched to a gene. Germline-derived CDR1 and CDR2 are SGHTA and FQGNSA. CDR3 loop: CASSLGDRVGNTIYF. CDR3 nucleotides: TGTGCCAGCAGCTTGGGGGACAGGGTTGGAAACACCATATATTTT.

The V and J genes are TRBV6-4 and TRBJ1-5; D gene uncertain. The CDR3 is 13 residues long. In germline, CDR1 is MRHNA, CDR2 SNTAGT. The V end lost 4 bases, the J end lost 3 bases, and 7 bases lay between the germline ends. The CDR3 sequence: CASSGSDNQPQHF. CDR3 sequence (DNA): TGTGCCAGCAGTGGCAGTGACAATCAGCCCCAGCATTTT.

Written as DNA, the CDR3 is TGTGCCAGCAGCCCTCTAGCGGGGGTGGCAGATACGCAGTATTTT. Translated: CASSPLAGVADTQYF. This sequence joins TRBV3-1 (or the pseudogene TRBV3-2) and TRBJ2-3, with 10 positions matching TRBD2. Per the germline V gene, CDR1 is LGHDT and CDR2 is YNNKEL (reference sequence). With V trimmed by 4 bases and J by 4 bases, 5 bases remained unmatched. The CDR3 runs to 15 residues.

The V and J genes are TRBV2 and TRBJ2-7; D is unclear. CDR3 length: 15 residues. Trimming pared 6 bases from V and 2 bases from J, leaving 17 bases between. Germline CDR1 is SNHLY and CDR2 is FYNNEI. CDR3 sequence reads: CASRLSIPGTYEQYF. The CDR3 DNA is TGTGCCAGCAGGCTTAGCATTCCGGGTACCTACGAGCAGTACTTC. Supplemented by reference TRBV2 and TRBJ2-7, the full variable domain reads EPEVTQTPSHQVTQMGQEVILRCVPISNHLYFYWYRQILGQKVEFLVSFYNNEISEKSEIFDDQFSVERPDGSNFTLKIRSTKLEDSAMYFCASRLSIPGTYEQYFGPGTRLTVT.

The genes are TRBV15 and TRBJ2-1, with TRBD2 as a possible D gene (7 bases). CDR1 and CDR2 from the germline V gene are LNHNV and YYDKDF (reference sequence). There are 19 residues in the CDR3. V gave up 4 bases and J gave up 5 bases, with 27 bases separating them. The CDR3 here is CATSTYREGRRSNNNEQFF. In DNA, the CDR3 is TGTGCCACCAGCACGTACAGGGAGGGTAGAAGGAGCAACAACAATGAGCAGTTCTTC.

The chain recombines TRBV14 with TRBJ2-2; tentative D call: TRBD1 (6 bases). The CDR3 consists of 15 residues. The V gene lost 1 base and the J gene lost 3 bases, with 9 bases spanning the gap. Germline V gene lookup returns CDR1 SGHDN and CDR2 FVKESK. CDR3 DNA: TGTGCCAGCAGCCAAGGGCAGGGGTACACCGGGGAGCTGTTTTTT. It codes for CASSQGQGYTGELFF.

This chain uses TRBV6-6 with TRBJ1-4; D might be TRBD1 (6 bases). CDR1 and CDR2 (germline): MNHNY, SVGAGI (reference sequence). The CDR3 has 16 residues. Trimming stripped 4 bases from V and 0 bases from J, with 12 bases between. CDR3 amino acids: CASSSHGQSTNEKLFF. The DNA of the CDR3 is TGTGCCAGCAGTTCCCACGGACAGTCAACTAATGAAAAACTGTTTTTT.

The rearrangement uses TRBV6-5 and TRBJ2-2; D is unclear. CDR1 is MNHEY, CDR2 SVGAGI, per germline. V was shortened by 6 bases and J by 5 bases, with 7 bases between the two germline ends. The CDR3 length is 12 residues. DNA for the CDR3: TGTGCCAGCAGCCTACAGACCGGGGAGCTGTTTTTT. This encodes CASSLQTGELFF.

The gene calls are TRBV10-2 and TRBJ2-7; the match to TRBD1 covers 10 bases. Germline CDR1 is WSHSY and CDR2 is SAAADI. The CDR3 contains 14 residues. J lost 2 bases, V lost 8 bases, and 6 bases had no gene match. CDR3 DNA sequence: TGCGCCAGCTTGGCAGGACAGGGGGCCTACGAGCAGTACTTC. Amino acids: CASLAGQGAYEQYF.

V gene TRBV19 combines with J gene TRBJ2-7; D gene unclear. The V and J ends lost 3 bases and 2 bases respectively, with 11 bases between them. The germline V gene has CDR1 LNHDA and CDR2 SQIVND (reference sequence). The CDR3 consists of 14 residues. This CDR3 is CASSMLQNPYEQYF. The CDR3 DNA is TGTGCCAGTAGTATGTTACAGAATCCCTACGAGCAGTACTTC.

The sample holds many counts of this clone. The chain combines TRBV6-5 with TRBJ1-2; 7 bases fit TRBD1. The trim removed 8 bases at V and 6 bases at J, leaving 12 bases unmatched. From germline, CDR1 is MNHEY and CDR2 SVGAGI. This CDR3 spans 14 amino acids. This CDR3 reads CASGNRGVRDGYTF. CDR3 bases: TGTGCCAGCGGAAACAGGGGCGTACGGGATGGCTACACCTTC.